Reported below is one TCR beta chain. This sample is drawn from a study of siplizumab effects on memory and regulatory T cells. Deletions cut 1 base from V and 0 bases from J, with 7 bases between. The CDR3 totals 15 residues. The germline V gene encodes CDR1 SEHNR and CDR2 FQNEAQ (reference sequence). Clones were sequenced by immunoSEQ multiplex PCR, and TCRdb holds only the in-frame ones, with some missing. Of tens of thousands of clones in the sample, about 88% were seen once. The chain carries TRBV7-9 and TRBJ1-5; D gene unclear. The origin of this receptor is a human donor in good health. The sample comprised naive CD8+ T cells sorted from blood. Here the CDR3 reads CASSLGSYSNQPQHF. The CDR3 bases are TGTGCCAGCAGCTTAGGATCCTATAGCAATCAGCCCCAGCATTTT.